The 3 T cell receptor beta chains below were found in one sample sequenced in a study of cytomegalovirus exposure and HLA in healthy donors. PCR used 60 Vbeta primers and 13 Jbeta primers. Clones were read by immunoSEQ multiplex PCR, and TCRdb kept only the in-frame ones, dropping some. The table includes tens of thousands of clones, roughly 63% detected once. Material for sequencing was PBMCs. The receptors shown here come from a woman between 25 and 40 years old in good health and CMV-seronegative.

This clone appeared a few times. CDR3 residues: CAIKEDSNQPQHF. The CDR3 nucleotides are TGTGCCATTAAGGAGGATAGCAATCAGCCCCAGCATTTT. This chain links TRBV28 with TRBJ1-5; D not resolved. V lost 10 bases, J lost 0 bases, and 10 bases lay in between. The CDR3 runs 13 residues. The germline V gene encodes CDR1 MDHEN and CDR2 SYDVKM.

V is TRBV11-2 and J is TRBJ2-1; 12 nucleotides agree with TRBD2. The CDR3 is 13 residues long. Germline CDR1 reads SGHAT; CDR2 reads FQNNGV. V shed 5 bases and J 10 bases; nucleotides not matched to a gene: 3. The DNA of the CDR3 is TGTGCCAGCAGCCGCGGACTAGCGGGAGAGCAGTTCTTC. Its protein product is CASSRGLAGEQFF.

This chain links TRBV11-1 with TRBJ2-7, with a tentative D call TRBD2 (5 bases). The CDR3 sequence is 15 residues long. Germline CDR1 SGHAT, CDR2 FQDESV (reference sequence). Trimming left V 6 bases short and J 3 bases short, with 18 bases between. The CDR3, as DNA: TGTGCCAGCAGTCCCCAGCGTGGGAGTGGCTACGAGCAGTACTTC. Amino acid sequence: CASSPQRGSGYEQYF.